The 20 T cell receptor beta chains below come from one sample, sequenced in a study of cytomegalovirus exposure and HLA in healthy donors. 13 Jbeta primers and 60 Vbeta primers were used for the PCR. Clones were sequenced by immunoSEQ multiplex PCR, and TCRdb holds only the in-frame ones, with some missing. The sample records 150,000 to 200,000 clones, 75% being singletons. The specimen sequenced was PBMCs. These receptors were collected from a woman between 45 and 65 years old in good health and CMV-seropositive.

The chain uses TRBV29-1 and TRBJ2-1; the D gene is possibly TRBD1 (5 bases). V shed 8 bases and J shed 8 bases, with 16 bases lying between them. CDR1 SQVTM and CDR2 ANQGSEA come from the germline V gene. The CDR3 runs to 12 residues. CDR3: CSSLRWGDEQFF. The CDR3 nucleotides read TGCAGCTCCTTGAGGTGGGGCGATGAGCAGTTCTTC.

The gene calls are TRBV7-6 and TRBJ2-7, with D unclear. The CDR3 is 13 amino acids. Looked up from germline, CDR1 is SGHVS and CDR2 is FNYEAQ. Trimming took 3 bases from V and 5 from J, leaving 11 bases between them. The CDR3 bases are TGTGCCAGCAGCTTTACTTCCACCCACGAGCAGTACTTC. Translating it yields CASSFTSTHEQYF.

J is TRBJ2-1 and V is TRBV5-1; TRBD1 agrees at 7 bases. Germline-derived CDR1 and CDR2 are SGHRS and YFSETQ. The CDR3 consists of 14 residues. J gave up 5 bases and V 4 bases, and 6 bases lay outside the gene matches. CDR3 in DNA: TGCGCCAGCAGCACGGGACAGCAAAACAATGAGCAGTTCTTC. Protein: CASSTGQQNNEQFF.

This chain links TRBV5-5 with TRBJ2-5; 14 positions match TRBD2. Germline V gene sequence: CDR1 SGHKS, CDR2 YYEKEE (reference sequence). Germline trimming cut 4 bases from V and 5 bases from J; bases unmatched to any gene: 10. CDR3 length: 17 amino acids. The CDR3 bases are TGTGCCAGCAGCCCGGCCGGACTAGCGGGGGGCCGGGAGACCCAGTACTTC. Translated: CASSPAGLAGGRETQYF.

This clone was counted a few times. This chain uses TRBV7-9 with TRBJ1-2, with D tentatively TRBD1 (6 bases). The V end lost 5 bases, the J end lost 2 bases, and 12 bases lay between the germline ends. There are 14 residues in the CDR3. CDR1 SEHNR and CDR2 FQNEAQ come from the germline V gene (reference sequence). In nucleotides, the CDR3 is TGTGCCAGCAGCCCCGGACAGAACAACTATGGCTACACCTTC. Amino acids: CASSPGQNNYGYTF.

This chain uses TRBV5-1 with TRBJ1-2; the D gene is possibly TRBD1 (6 bases). The CDR3 has 14 residues. Trimming stripped 4 bases from V and 4 bases from J, with 14 bases between. CDR1 is SGHRS and CDR2 is YFSETQ in the germline V gene. This chain's CDR3 is CASSVDSYSYGYTF. For the CDR3, the DNA is TGCGCCAGCAGCGTGGACAGTTACTCCTATGGCTACACCTTC.

The rearrangement joins TRBV13 to TRBJ1-3, with D maybe TRBD1 (6 bases). The CDR3 contains 15 residues. Per germline, CDR1 PRHDT and CDR2 FYEKMQ (reference sequence). V was shortened by 0 bases and J by 0 bases, with 6 bases between the two germline ends. CDR3 coding DNA: TGTGCCAGCAGCTTAGGCAGGGGCTCTGGAAACACCATATATTTT. Translated, it gives CASSLGRGSGNTIYF.

This clone was seen a handful of times. The gene calls are TRBV6-6 and TRBJ1-1; TRBD1 agrees at 9 bases. J lost 4 bases, V lost 2 bases, and 5 bases had no gene match. The length of the CDR3 is 15 residues. Germline loops: CDR1 MNHNY, CDR2 SVGAGI (reference sequence). In DNA form, the CDR3 reads TGTGCCAGCAGTTACCAAGACAGGGGGAGCACTGAAGCTTTCTTT. Protein sequence: CASSYQDRGSTEAFF.

The chain carries TRBV5-6 and TRBJ1-6; no reliable D call. The CDR3 runs to 15 residues. The ends were cut back, 0 bases at V and 3 bases at J, with 7 bases in the middle. Germline CDR1 SGHDT, CDR2 YYEEEE. CDR3: CASSLGQFYNSPLHF. The CDR3 nucleotides are TGTGCCAGCAGCTTGGGTCAGTTCTATAATTCACCCCTCCACTTT.

The chain carries TRBV5-6 and TRBJ1-2; TRBD1 matches at 7 bases. The CDR3 is 13 amino acids. Germline lookup yields CDR1 SGHDT and CDR2 YYEEEE. The trim removed 3 bases at V and 5 bases at J, leaving 4 bases unmatched. The CDR3 spells CASSSGQKYGYTF. CDR3 coding DNA: TGTGCCAGCAGCTCGGGACAGAAATATGGCTACACCTTC.

The V gene is TRBV11-2, the J gene TRBJ2-1; tentatively, D is TRBD2 (6 bases). The CDR3 is 17 amino acids. Germline CDR1 SGHAT, CDR2 FQNNGV. Trimming pared 6 bases from V and 0 bases from J, leaving 18 bases between. The CDR3 DNA reads as TGTGCCAGCAGTCCGAGATTCGACGGGAGCTCCTACAATGAGCAGTTCTTC. Protein product: CASSPRFDGSSYNEQFF.

The chain joins TRBV5-1 to TRBJ1-2; D might be TRBD1 (6 bases). CDR3 length equals 15 residues. Trimming removed 4 bases from V and 4 bases from J, with 17 bases in between. Germline assignment: CDR1 SGHRS and CDR2 YFSETQ. CDR3: CASSLTGGLLYGYTF. DNA for the CDR3: TGCGCCAGCAGCCTCACCGGGGGGCTGCTCTATGGCTACACCTTC.

The chain links TRBV6-5 to TRBJ2-2; 7 bases are a match to TRBD1. The CDR3 loop spans 12 amino acids. The germline CDR1 and CDR2 sequences are MNHEY and SVGAGI. V shed 5 bases and J 8 bases; nucleotides not matched to a gene: 2. This CDR3 reads CASSRQGGELFF. The CDR3 nucleotides are TGTGCCAGCAGTCGACAGGGAGGGGAGCTGTTTTTT.

The rearrangement joins TRBV19 to TRBJ1-1; 8 bases match TRBD1. CDR1 is LNHDA and CDR2 is SQIVND in the germline V gene (reference sequence). V lost 5 bases, J lost 6 bases, and 5 bases stayed unmatched. This CDR3 has 13 amino acids. Here the CDR3 DNA reads TGTGCCAGTAGTTTGGACAGGGTAGCTGAAGCTTTCTTT. Protein sequence: CASSLDRVAEAFF.

The V call is TRBV4-2, the J call TRBJ2-1, with TRBD1 matching over 7 bases. Germline CDR1 reads LGHNA; CDR2 reads YNFKEQ. The V segment lost 3 bases and the J segment 4 bases; nucleotides outside the gene matches: 6. This CDR3 is built from 15 residues. The CDR3 nucleotides are TGTGCCAGCAGCCAGGGACAGCCAAAATACAATGAGCAGTTCTTC. Translating gives CASSQGQPKYNEQFF.

The genes are TRBV2 and TRBJ2-2, with 9 bases that match TRBD2. The CDR3 runs 14 residues. The germline gives CDR1 SNHLY, CDR2 FYNNEI. Trimming removed 6 bases from V and 5 bases from J; junction bases left unmatched: 4. As DNA, the CDR3 is TGTGCCAGCAGAAGCGGGGGGCAAACCGGGGAGCTGTTTTTT. Translation: CASRSGGQTGELFF. Full variable domain (remainder filled in from reference TRBV2 and TRBJ2-2): EPEVTQTPSHQVTQMGQEVILRCVPISNHLYFYWYRQILGQKVEFLVSFYNNEISEKSEIFDDQFSVERPDGSNFTLKIRSTKLEDSAMYFCASRSGGQTGELFFGEGSRLTVL.

The chain couples TRBV19 to TRBJ2-3, with 7 bases that match TRBD1. J was trimmed by 0 bases and V by 3 bases; bases with no gene match: 3. The CDR3 is 15 residues long. Germline V gene sequence: CDR1 LNHDA, CDR2 SQIVND (reference sequence). The CDR3 here is CASSIGTASTDTQYF. CDR3 coding DNA: TGTGCCAGTAGTATCGGGACAGCTAGCACAGATACGCAGTATTTT.

The chain has TRBV13 and TRBJ1-1, with a possible D match to TRBD1 (5 bases). The ends were cut back, 7 bases at V and 5 bases at J, with 17 bases in the middle. The CDR3 length is 14 residues. Germline V CDR1 and CDR2: PRHDT, FYEKMQ (reference sequence). CDR3 sequence (DNA): TGTGCCAGCACTCACAAGGCCGGGGGAACTGAAGCTTTCTTT. It is translated as CASTHKAGGTEAFF. The complete variable domain, with remaining parts taken from reference TRBV13 and TRBJ1-1, reads AAGVIQSPRHLIKEKRETATLKCYPIPRHDTVYWYQQGPGQDPQFLISFYEKMQSDKGSIPDRFSAQQFSDYHSELNMSSLELGDSALYFCASTHKAGGTEAFFGQGTRLTVV.

This chain uses TRBV18 with TRBJ1-1; 8 bases fit TRBD1. Germline CDR1 KGHSH, CDR2 LQKENI. J lost 1 base, V lost 3 bases, and 4 bases had no gene match. This CDR3 spans 15 amino acids. CDR3 bases: TGTGCCAGCTCACCCTGGACAGGGAGGAACACTGAAGCTTTCTTT. Its protein is CASSPWTGRNTEAFF.

The genes are TRBV18 and TRBJ2-1; the match to TRBD2 covers 9 bases. V trimming: 0 bases; J trimming: 2 bases; junction bases outside the gene matches: 2. The CDR3 is 16 residues long. Germline V gene lookup returns CDR1 KGHSH and CDR2 LQKENI. Here the CDR3 DNA reads TGTGCCAGCTCACCACCTAGCGGGGGCACCTACAATGAGCAGTTCTTC. It specifies CASSPPSGGTYNEQFF.